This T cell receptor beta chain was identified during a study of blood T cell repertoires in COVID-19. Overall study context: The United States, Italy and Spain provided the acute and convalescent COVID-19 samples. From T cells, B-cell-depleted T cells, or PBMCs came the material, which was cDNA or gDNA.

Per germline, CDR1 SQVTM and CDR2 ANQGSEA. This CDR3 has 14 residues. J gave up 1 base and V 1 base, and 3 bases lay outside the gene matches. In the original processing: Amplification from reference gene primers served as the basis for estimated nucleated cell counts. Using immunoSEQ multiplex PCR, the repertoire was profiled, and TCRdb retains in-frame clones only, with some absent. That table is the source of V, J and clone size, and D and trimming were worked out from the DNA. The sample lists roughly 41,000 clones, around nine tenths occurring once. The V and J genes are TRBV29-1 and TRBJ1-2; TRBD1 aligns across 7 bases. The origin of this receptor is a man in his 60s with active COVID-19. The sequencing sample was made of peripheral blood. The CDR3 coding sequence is TGCAGCGTTGAAGGACAGGGCGGTAACTATGGCTACACCTTC. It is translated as CSVEGQGGNYGYTF.